The clone carrying this T cell receptor (beta chain) appeared a single time. These data come from a study of blood T cell repertoires in COVID-19. Study summary: Samples of COVID-19 (acute and convalescent) were obtained from the United States, Italy and Spain. Nucleic acid was either cDNA or gDNA, and it came from T cells, B-cell-depleted T cells, or PBMCs.

The CDR3 extends over 14 amino acids. V was shortened by 0 bases and J by 3 bases, with 7 bases between the two germline ends. Germline-derived CDR1 and CDR2 are SGDLS and YYNGEE. Profiled with immunoSEQ multiplex PCR; TCRdb holds only in-frame clones, not every one. This repertoire shows over 65,000 clones, just under 80% found once; its top ten account for about a third. Input material: peripheral blood. The chain uses TRBV9 and TRBJ1-5; D is uncertain. The TCR comes from a man aged 55 to 70 with COVID-19, enrolled during active disease. The CDR3 coding sequence is TGTGCCAGCAGCGTAGGGAGAGACAATCAGCCCCAGCATTTT. Translated, it gives CASSVGRDNQPQHF. The whole variable domain, filled in from reference TRBV9 and TRBJ1-5, reads DSGVTQTPKHLITATGQRVTLRCSPRSGDLSVYWYQQSLDQGLQFLIQYYNGEERAKGNILERFSAQQFPDLHSELNLSSLELGDSALYFCASSVGRDNQPQHFGDGTRLSIL.